The 31 T cell receptor beta chains given below trace back to one sample, sequenced in a study of Graves' ophthalmopathy and Graves' hyperthyroidism. The authors amplified TCR beta CDR3 regions from RNA transcripts. HTBI-primed first-round RT-PCR preceded second-round multiplex PCR. TCRdb reprocessed the multiplex PCR reads with MiXCR, giving one entry per CDR3 protein. The sample consists of over a million distinct CDR3 sequences, 36% of them appearing once. The sequencing input was peripheral blood or thyroid tissue (not recorded which). Receptors originate from an adult man with Graves' hyperthyroidism.

This clonotype was seen at least ten times. The genes are TRBV7-9 and TRBJ2-7; D gene ambiguous. Trimming pared 5 bases from V and 2 bases from J, leaving 16 bases between. The germline gives CDR1 SEHNR, CDR2 FQNEAQ (reference sequence). The CDR3 runs 15 residues. CDR3 coding DNA: TGTGCCAGCAGCATGGTTGGGTTTGGGACCTACGAGCAGTACTTC. This sequence encodes CASSMVGFGTYEQYF.

This sequence joins TRBV7-9 and TRBJ2-2; 8 bases line up with TRBD2. The germline V gene encodes CDR1 SEHNR and CDR2 FQNEAQ (reference sequence). Losses at the gene ends were 3 bases for V and 3 bases for J; bases not matched to a gene: 3. This CDR3 contains 15 residues. CDR3 in amino acids: CASSFRAGDTGELFF. The CDR3 bases are TGTGCCAGCAGCTTTAGAGCGGGAGACACCGGGGAGCTGTTTTTT.

This clonotype was recorded at least ten times. V and J are TRBV12-3 or TRBV12-4 and TRBJ1-2; 8 bases are a match to TRBD1. The junction had 8 bases not matched to a gene; V was cut back by 5 bases and J by 3 bases. CDR3 size: 15 residues. The CDR3 DNA reads as TGTGCCAGCAGTGACCCAGGGGGCGCACACTATGGCTACACCTTC. This sequence encodes CASSDPGGAHYGYTF.

This chain links TRBV5-1 with TRBJ2-5; tentatively, D is TRBD2 (6 bases). CDR1 is SGHRS, CDR2 YFSETQ, per germline. The CDR3 contains 13 residues. Trimming removed 3 bases from V and 5 bases from J, with 11 bases in between. Here the CDR3 DNA reads TGCGCCAGCAGCTCTAGGGAGGCGGAGACCCAGTACTTC. It encodes CASSSREAETQYF.

This clonotype was counted ten times or more. The chain couples TRBV7-9 to TRBJ2-2; D possibly matches TRBD1 or TRBD2 (5 bases each). Germline CDR1 SEHNR, CDR2 FQNEAQ (reference sequence). The CDR3 covers 16 residues. Trimming took off 5 bases at V and 6 bases at J, with 19 bases between the two ends. In nucleotides, the CDR3 is TGTGCCAGCAGCCCTCGGGGCCGGTTTGAGTCCGGGGAGCTGTTTTTT. Translated, it gives CASSPRGRFESGELFF.

This chain links TRBV11-2 with TRBJ1-6; D perhaps matches TRBD1 (5 bases). With 5 bases removed from V and 10 bases from J, the gap between germline ends came to 18 bases. In germline, CDR1 is SGHAT, CDR2 FQNNGV. The CDR3 spans 15 residues. This CDR3 reads CASSTPGPGKSPLHF. The CDR3 DNA reads as TGTGCCAGCAGCACGCCGGGACCCGGAAAATCACCCCTCCACTTT. The full variable domain, its missing parts supplied by reference TRBV11-2 and TRBJ1-6, is EAGVAQSPRYKIIEKRQSVAFWCNPISGHATLYWYQQILGQGPKLLIQFQNNGVVDDSQLPKDRFSAERLKGVDSTLKIQPAKLEDSAVYLCASSTPGPGKSPLHFGNGTRLTVT.

This clonotype has at least ten counts. The V and J genes are TRBV11-2 and TRBJ2-7, with 8 bases identical to TRBD1. Germline trimming cut 5 bases from V and 3 bases from J; bases unmatched to any gene: 9. This CDR3 comprises 15 residues. From germline, CDR1 is SGHAT and CDR2 FQNNGV. CDR3 protein: CASSLYHRGIYEQYF. The CDR3 bases are TGTGCCAGCAGCCTGTACCACAGGGGGATCTACGAGCAGTACTTC.

This clonotype was seen more than once but under ten times. This chain uses TRBV7-2 with TRBJ2-5; maybe TRBD1 (5 bases). Trimming took 4 bases from V and 5 from J, leaving 17 bases between them. Germline values: CDR1 SGHTA, CDR2 FQGNSA. The CDR3 is 15 residues long. Here the CDR3 DNA reads TGTGCCAGCAGCTCGCAGGGTTCTTGGGCGGAGACCCAGTACTTC. It encodes CASSSQGSWAETQYF.

This clonotype was observed many times. V gene TRBV12-3 or TRBV12-4 combines with J gene TRBJ1-1; TRBD1 aligns across 8 bases. The CDR3 runs to 13 residues. V gave up 6 bases and J gave up 5 bases; unmatched junction bases: 5. CDR3 sequence: CASRGQGRTEAFF. The CDR3 region has the DNA TGTGCCAGCAGAGGACAGGGTCGGACTGAAGCTTTCTTT.

The gene calls are TRBV4-3 and TRBJ1-3; 7 nucleotides line up with TRBD1. With V trimmed by 3 bases and J by 6 bases, 5 bases remained unmatched. Per the germline V gene, CDR1 is LGHNA and CDR2 is YSLEER. CDR3 length: 14 amino acids. The CDR3 sequence is CASSHRQGANTIYF. In nucleotides, the CDR3 is TGCGCCAGCAGCCACAGACAGGGAGCAAACACCATATATTTT.

CDR3 residues: CASSSNPGGRRSSNYGYTF. The CDR3 nucleotides read TGTGCCAGCAGTTCCAATCCAGGGGGCCGCCGGAGTTCTAACTATGGCTACACCTTC. The chain combines TRBV25-1 with TRBJ1-2, with 8 bases fitting TRBD1. With 5 bases clipped from V and 0 bases from J, the junction kept 17 bases outside the gene matches. The CDR3 extends over 19 amino acids. The V gene's germline CDR1 is MGHDK and CDR2 SYGVNS.

The chain couples TRBV7-2 to TRBJ1-1; perhaps TRBD1 as D (5 bases). The V end lost 1 base, the J end lost 4 bases, and 16 bases lay between the germline ends. CDR1 SGHTA and CDR2 FQGNSA come from the germline V gene. The CDR3 totals 16 residues. CDR3: CASSLDPPGRSTEAFF. The CDR3, as DNA: TGTGCCAGCAGCTTAGATCCCCCAGGGAGGTCCACTGAAGCTTTCTTT.

This clonotype has only a few counts. Here the CDR3 reads CSAIIETQHF. For the CDR3, the DNA is TGCAGTGCTATCATAGAGACCCAGCATTTT. J is TRBJ1-5 and V is TRBV20-1; no firm D call. Trimming pared 4 bases from V and 11 bases from J, leaving 9 bases between. CDR1 and CDR2 (germline): DFQATT, SNEGSKA (reference sequence). The length of the CDR3 is 10 residues.

The V gene is TRBV25-1, the J gene TRBJ1-2; the match to TRBD1 covers 9 bases. After removal of 10 bases from V and 7 bases from J, the junction contained 19 bases not matched to a gene. Germline lookup yields CDR1 MGHDK and CDR2 SYGVNS. This CDR3 region has 16 residues. The CDR3 loop is CATNQAPGTGIVGYTF. The CDR3 nucleotides read TGTGCCACCAACCAGGCTCCCGGGACAGGGATTGTTGGCTACACCTTC.

As to this clonotype: This may come from a read error, since a much larger clone is one base off. This chain joins TRBV10-3 and TRBJ2-5; no reliable D call. CDR1 and CDR2 (germline): ENHRY, SYGVKD. V gave up 11 bases and J gave up 5 bases, with 18 bases separating them. The CDR3 totals 13 residues. In nucleotides, the CDR3 is TGTGCCGGCAGTCGCACCAATAGGGAGACCCAGTACTTC. It translates to CAGSRTNRETQYF.

The chain is built from TRBV5-1 and TRBJ1-4; 7 bases line up with TRBD1. CDR3 length equals 15 residues. With V trimmed by 1 base and J by 7 bases, 7 bases remained unmatched. In germline, CDR1 is SGHRS, CDR2 YFSETQ. The CDR3 region is CASSLTGVNTEKLFF. CDR3 nucleotides: TGCGCCAGCAGCTTGACAGGGGTGAACACTGAAAAACTGTTTTTT.

The rearrangement links TRBV7-9 to TRBJ1-1; 8 positions match TRBD1. The germline V gene has CDR1 SEHNR and CDR2 FQNEAQ (reference sequence). The ends lost 5 bases at V and 2 bases at J; junction bases unmatched: 4. This CDR3 has 14 residues. In DNA, the CDR3 is TGTGCCAGCAGCATGACAGGGGTCAACACTGAAGCTTTCTTT. Translating gives CASSMTGVNTEAFF.

In regard to this clonotype: It may be a read error: a sequence one base away is much more abundant. Here the CDR3 DNA reads TGTGCCAGCCCCCTAAGGCTTTGGCGTCGCGAGACCCAGTACTTC. It yields the protein CASPLRLWRRETQYF. V is TRBV7-2 and J is TRBJ2-5; D remains ambiguous. The CDR3 loop spans 15 amino acids. Per germline, CDR1 SGHTA and CDR2 FQGNSA. The ends were cut back, 8 bases at V and 5 bases at J, with 21 bases in the middle.

Comment on this clonotype: A read error is possible here, since a much larger clone lies one base away. This chain links TRBV2 with TRBJ2-2; 7 bases fit TRBD1. The germline gives CDR1 SNHLY, CDR2 FYNNEI. V was pared by 7 bases and J by 8 bases, with 10 bases of the junction left unmatched. The CDR3 has 14 amino acids. DNA of the CDR3: TGTGCCAGCATACCCCGACAGGGCCAGGGGGAGCTGTTTTTT. Protein: CASIPRQGQGELFF.

This clonotype has only a few counts. The rearrangement joins TRBV19 to TRBJ2-7; 14 nucleotides align to TRBD2. V trimming: 0 bases; J trimming: 4 bases; junction bases outside the gene matches: 5. This CDR3 is built from 17 residues. Germline values: CDR1 LNHDA, CDR2 SQIVND (reference sequence). DNA for the CDR3: TGTGCCAGTAGTATAGACCTGGGGACTAGCGGGAGATACGAGCAGTACTTC. It specifies CASSIDLGTSGRYEQYF. The complete variable domain, with remaining parts taken from reference TRBV19 and TRBJ2-7, reads DGGITQSPKYLFRKEGQNVTLSCEQNLNHDAMYWYRQDPGQGLRLIYYSQIVNDFQKGDIAEGYSVSREKKESFPLTVTSAQKNPTAFYLCASSIDLGTSGRYEQYFGPGTRLTVT.

Concerning this clonotype: Given a much more abundant clone one base away, this may be a read error. This CDR3 reads CASSSRGGPTEAFF. The CDR3 coding sequence is TGTGCCAGCAGCTCGAGGGGGGGTCCCACTGAAGCTTTCTTT. V and J are TRBV11-2 and TRBJ1-1; maybe TRBD1 (6 bases). Trimming took off 4 bases at V and 4 bases at J, with 13 bases between the two ends. Germline V CDR1 and CDR2: SGHAT, FQNNGV. CDR3 length equals 14 residues.

V usage is TRBV28 and J usage is TRBJ1-5, with D uncertain. The CDR3 covers 12 residues. V was trimmed by 8 bases and J by 2 bases, leaving 7 bases between them. Germline V gene data show CDR1 as MDHEN and CDR2 as SYDVKM. The CDR3 protein is CASEVGNQPQHF. The CDR3 DNA sequence: TGTGCCAGCGAAGTCGGCAATCAGCCCCAGCATTTT.

There are a few counts of this clonotype. No conserved phenylalanine or tryptophan ends this CDR3, so it is likely a read error. It is unclear where the CDR3 begins or ends on the DNA, so no DNA is shown, and the CDR3 is as TCRdb lists it. V and J are TRBV7-8 and TRBJ2-7; the table names TRBD1, a call not compared with the DNA. Ends included, the CDR3 has 8 residues. CDR1 and CDR2 (germline): SGHVS, FQNEAQ. CDR3 in amino acids: CASSLAAL.

This clonotype was seen ten or more times. The chain links TRBV7-2 to TRBJ1-6; D uncertain. V dropped 5 bases and J dropped 15 bases, with 14 bases sitting between them. CDR1 is SGHTA, CDR2 FQGNSA, per germline. This CDR3 has 12 amino acids. The CDR3 is CASSQNADRLHF. CDR3 DNA sequence: TGTGCCAGCAGCCAGAATGCGGATCGCCTCCACTTT.

The gene calls are TRBV6-2 or TRBV6-3 and TRBJ1-1; D gene ambiguous. This CDR3 is built from 14 residues. V was clipped by 2 bases and J by 5 bases, with 12 bases between them. The germline V gene encodes CDR1 MNHEY and CDR2 SVGEGT. As DNA, the CDR3 is TGTGCCAGCAGTTACGGTGCTGTTGGAACTGAAGCTTTCTTT. Translated: CASSYGAVGTEAFF.

This clonotype occurred many times. V gene TRBV19 combines with J gene TRBJ2-7, with D perhaps matching TRBD1 (5 bases). Germline V gives CDR1 LNHDA, CDR2 SQIVND (reference sequence). The CDR3 is 12 residues long. Deletions cut 5 bases from V and 4 bases from J, with 9 bases between. The CDR3 is CASSVQGYEQYF. Here the CDR3 DNA reads TGTGCCAGTAGTGTGCAGGGTTACGAGCAGTACTTC.

The chain recombines TRBV15 with TRBJ1-5; D perhaps matches TRBD1 (6 bases). Trimming cost V 4 bases and J 0 bases, with 25 bases left between them. The CDR3 spans 20 residues. Germline values: CDR1 LNHNV, CDR2 YYDKDF (reference sequence). This CDR3 reads CATSTPKGGSGVYSNQPQHF. The CDR3 coding sequence is TGTGCCACCAGCACCCCCAAGGGGGGGAGCGGGGTTTATAGCAATCAGCCCCAGCATTTT.

The chain links TRBV7-2 to TRBJ2-3; D is ambiguous. Germline lookup yields CDR1 SGHTA and CDR2 FQGNSA. The V end lost 6 bases, the J end lost 2 bases, and 15 bases lay between the germline ends. The CDR3 covers 15 residues. As DNA, the CDR3 is TGTGCCAGCAGTCCGATAACTTCCCACACAGATACGCAGTATTTT. This sequence encodes CASSPITSHTDTQYF.

This clonotype was picked up a small number of times. V is TRBV12-3 or TRBV12-4 and J is TRBJ1-1; the match to TRBD1 covers 9 bases. This CDR3 is 13 amino acids long. The J segment lost 4 bases and the V segment lost 9 bases, leaving 6 bases of the junction unmatched. The CDR3 DNA reads as TGTGCCAGTGGACAGGGGTTGAGCACTGAAGCTTTCTTT. As protein: CASGQGLSTEAFF.

The gene calls are TRBV20-1 and TRBJ2-2, with 7 nucleotides matching TRBD2. The CDR3 is made up of 14 amino acids. Germline loops: CDR1 DFQATT, CDR2 SNEGSKA (reference sequence). V dropped 3 bases and J dropped 2; count of bases not matched to a gene: 3. The CDR3 loop is CSARKGLNTGELFF. In nucleotides, the CDR3 is TGCAGTGCTAGGAAGGGACTAAACACCGGGGAGCTGTTTTTT.

This clonotype came up a few times. The chain joins TRBV20-1 to TRBJ2-5; 10 nucleotides align to TRBD1. V shed 6 bases and J 5 bases; nucleotides not matched to a gene: 12. The CDR3 is made up of 15 amino acids. The germline V gene encodes CDR1 DFQATT and CDR2 SNEGSKA (reference sequence). Here the CDR3 reads CSAKTGTGVSETQYF. The CDR3 nucleotides read TGCAGTGCCAAAACCGGGACAGGGGTTTCGGAGACCCAGTACTTC.